The 6 T cell receptor beta chains below come from one sample, sequenced in a study of T cells in Graves' hyperthyroidism and ophthalmopathy. Amplified TCR beta CDR3 regions came from RNA transcripts. A set of HTBI primers served as the primers for a first-round RT-PCR of the TCR CDR3. TCRdb re-analysed the multiplex PCR reads in MiXCR, keeping a single row per CDR3 protein. The repertoire holds hundreds of thousands of distinct CDR3 sequences, with roughly 20% as singletons. Sample: blood. Source of these receptors: a man aged 25-45 years with Graves' ophthalmopathy.

In its sample, this clonotype was seen many times. V usage is TRBV28 and J usage is TRBJ2-7; 9 positions agree with TRBD2. The J segment lost 3 bases and the V segment lost 10 bases, leaving 13 bases of the junction unmatched. CDR1 and CDR2 (germline): MDHEN, SYDVKM. This CDR3 is 15 amino acids long. Written as DNA, the CDR3 is TGTGCCATATCCCGTAGCGGGAGTAAATACTACGAGCAGTACTTC. It yields the protein CAISRSGSKYYEQYF.

This clonotype was seen a few times. V is TRBV20-1 and J is TRBJ2-7; no reliable D call. V was cut by 5 bases and J by 4 bases, with 18 bases left in between. Germline loops: CDR1 DFQATT, CDR2 SNEGSKA (reference sequence). There are 14 residues in the CDR3. The CDR3 DNA reads as TGCAGTGCTCAAGACCTGGGGTGGGATTACGAGCAGTACTTC. The encoded protein is CSAQDLGWDYEQYF.

V gene TRBV10-2 combines with J gene TRBJ1-2; the D gene is possibly TRBD1 (6 bases). This CDR3 is built from 18 residues. The germline CDR1 and CDR2 sequences are WSHSY and SAAADI. Trimming took 3 bases from V and 1 from J, leaving 21 bases between them. The CDR3 protein is CASSEALGGTPFNYGYTF. The CDR3 bases are TGCGCCAGCAGTGAAGCTTTAGGGGGGACACCCTTTAACTATGGCTACACCTTC.

In this sample, this clonotype turned up a few times. This chain connects TRBV2 to TRBJ2-1; 10 nucleotides match TRBD2. This CDR3 is 17 amino acids long. J was trimmed by 8 bases and V by 2 bases; bases with no gene match: 12. The germline V gene has CDR1 SNHLY and CDR2 FYNNEI. CDR3 DNA sequence: TGTGCCAGCAGTGAAAGGCGACTAGCAGCGGGGGGGGATGAGCAGTTCTTC. This gives the protein CASSERRLAAGGDEQFF.

This clonotype has more than one count but fewer than ten. The genes are TRBV5-6 and TRBJ2-7; possible D gene TRBD1, 5 bases. CDR3 length: 14 amino acids. Germline V lookup: CDR1 SGHDT, CDR2 YYEEEE. Trimming took 1 base from V and 3 from J, leaving 11 bases between them. The CDR3 coding sequence is TGTGCCAGCAGCTTGAGCAGGGCCCTCTACGAGCAGTACTTC. Its translation: CASSLSRALYEQYF.

This clonotype was counted many times. The V gene is TRBV30, the J gene TRBJ1-6; no clear D gene. V dropped 0 bases and J dropped 14 bases, with 17 bases sitting between them. Germline V gene data show CDR1 as GTSNPN and CDR2 as SVGIG (reference sequence). The CDR3 has 14 amino acids. CDR3 amino acids: CAWSVHGSSGSLHF. CDR3 sequence (DNA): TGTGCCTGGAGTGTACATGGGTCGTCGGGGTCCCTCCACTTT.